The 22 T cell receptor beta chains given below trace back to one sample, sequenced in a study of CD8+ T cells in alopecia areata. Reverse transcription of extracted RNA yielded cDNA, which provided the sequencing template. Generated by immunoSEQ multiplex PCR, the TCRdb table keeps only in-frame clones and is missing some. Listed for the sample are about 270,000 clones, none seen a single time. Separation of pooled cutaneous lymph node cells was by sorting with CD4, CD8alpha, NKG2D, NKG2ACE and other markers. The material sequenced was CD4+ T cells sorted from a lymph node. These receptors all come from a C3H/HeJ mouse with alopecia areata. Mouse MHC haplotype: H2-k.

This clone was detected a few times. Gene labels here are mouse ones. The read stops 4 residues short of the end of the CDR3; the missing end is completed from the germline J gene. This sequence joins TRBV1 and TRBJ2-1, with TRBD2 as a possible D gene (7 bases). The germline V gene encodes CDR1 NSQYPW and CDR2 LRSPGD (reference sequence). V lost 3 bases and J 6 bases, leaving 12 bases between the germline ends. The CDR3 has 14 amino acids. The CDR3 bases that were read are TGCACCTGCAGTGCCGGGGGGCGGGTTGCT. Its protein is CTCSAGGRVA. From start to end, the CDR3 is CTCSAGGRVAEQFF.

On this clone itself: All gene names here are mouse names. Sequencing ends 4 residues short of the CDR3 end; the germline J gene provides the rest. The same CDR3 arises from other DNA sequences in this sample as well. V gene TRBV13-3 combines with J gene TRBJ1-1; D unclear. The CDR3 runs 12 residues. Germline V gene sequence: CDR1 NNHDY, CDR2 SYVADS. V shed 2 bases and J shed 3 bases, with 5 bases lying between them. The CDR3 region is CASSERDTEVFF. The CDR3 bases that were read are TGTGCCAGCAGTGAAAGGGACACA.

Remarks on this clone: Mouse gene names apply. Coverage ceases 4 residues before the CDR3 finishes, and the germline J gene fills in the end. The rearrangement uses TRBV14 and TRBJ2-5; 9 bases match TRBD2. Germline assignment: CDR1 SGHDT and CDR2 FRDEAV. There are 16 residues in the CDR3. The V and J ends lost 2 bases and 2 bases, in that order; junction bases with no gene match: 6. CDR3 DNA, as far as it was read: TGTGCCAGCAGTTTTGGGTGGGGGGGCTTCCAAGAC. This codes for CASSFGWGGFQD. The CDR3, in full, reads CASSFGWGGFQDTQYF.

This clone was detected many times. Mouse names are used for the genes. Read data end 4 residues before the CDR3 end; the end is taken from the germline J gene. The chain is built from TRBV13-1 and TRBJ2-2; D remains unclear. Germline CDR1 NSHNY, CDR2 SYGAGN. The V end lost 5 bases, the J end lost 2 bases, and 7 bases lay between the germline ends. The CDR3 is 13 residues long. CDR3 DNA, as far as it was read: TGTGCCAGCAGAATACAGAACACCGGG. It codes for CASRIQNTG. The entire CDR3 protein is CASRIQNTGQLYF.

In its sample, this clone was seen many times. Mouse gene names apply. The CDR3 is cut off 4 residues early in the read; its end comes from the germline J gene. This chain uses TRBV17 with TRBJ2-1, with 8 bases identical to TRBD1. Unmatched junction bases numbered 4, after V lost 0 bases and J lost 3 bases. There are 16 residues in the CDR3. CDR1 MNHDT and CDR2 YYDKIL come from the germline V gene. Partial CDR3 DNA: TGTGCTAGCAGTAGAGATCCGGGACAGGCCTATGCT. Amino acids: CASSRDPGQAYA. The entire CDR3 sequence reads CASSRDPGQAYAEQFF.

This clone has more than one count but fewer than ten. Genes and germline are mouse. The CDR3 goes on 4 residues after the read ends, and that part is filled in from the germline J gene. The V gene is TRBV31, the J gene TRBJ2-1; 12 bases map to TRBD2. Per the germline V gene, CDR1 is GKSSPN and CDR2 is SITVG. Trimming removed 4 bases from V and 3 bases from J; junction bases left unmatched: 7. The CDR3 sequence is 16 residues long. The CDR3 sequence is CAWNPGTGGSYAEQFF. The CDR3 DNA, read in part, is TGTGCCTGGAATCCCGGGACTGGGGGGAGCTATGCT.

There are a few counts of this clone. The gene names given are mouse names. Read coverage stops 4 residues before the CDR3 terminus; the germline J gene supplies the remainder. The sample holds other DNA sequences that translate to the same CDR3. V is TRBV17 and J is TRBJ2-5; tentative D call: TRBD2 (5 bases). The CDR3 covers 14 residues. Germline CDR1 reads MNHDT; CDR2 reads YYDKIL. CDR3 amino acids: CASSRGLGEDTQYF. The CDR3 bases that were read are TGTGCTAGCAGTAGAGGGCTGGGTGAAGAC.

In the case of this clone: Here the gene names and germline are mouse. CDR3 amino acids: CASSLLGGTNTGQLYF. CDR3 bases read: TGTGCCAGCTCTCTCCTGGGGGGGACAAACACCGGG. The V gene is TRBV12-1, the J gene TRBJ2-2; 9 nucleotides align to TRBD2. The read halts 4 residues ahead of the CDR3 end, with the missing end drawn from the germline J gene. Unmatched junction bases numbered 1, after V lost 0 bases and J lost 0 bases. Germline V lookup: CDR1 SGHSN, CDR2 HYEKVE. The CDR3 contains 16 residues. The full variable domain, its missing parts supplied by reference TRBV12-1 and TRBJ2-2, is DSGVVQSPRHIIKEKGGRSVLTCIPISGHSNVVWYQQTLGKELKFLIQHYEKVERDKGFLPSRFSVQQFDDYHSEMNMSALELEDSAMYFCASSLLGGTNTGQLYFGEGSKLTVL.

This clone was detected a few times. Germline and genes: mouse. The missing CDR3 end, 4 residues past where the read stops, is filled in from the germline J gene. This rearrangement joins TRBV31 to TRBJ2-2, with 7 bases fitting TRBD1. The CDR3 has 14 amino acids. In germline, CDR1 is GKSSPN, CDR2 SITVG. Trimming at V came to 1 base and at J to 2 bases, leaving 1 base not matched to a gene. CDR3 sequence reads: CAWSRGQNTGQLYF. The sequenced part of the CDR3 DNA is TGTGCCTGGAGTCGGGGACAGAACACCGGG.

Regarding this clone: The gene names given are mouse names. The read is 4 residues too short to cover the CDR3 end, so that end is filled in from the germline J gene. V gene TRBV31 combines with J gene TRBJ2-1, with a tentative D call TRBD1 (6 bases). Per germline, CDR1 GKSSPN and CDR2 SITVG. CDR3 length: 14 residues. Trimming took 1 base from V and 0 from J, leaving 7 bases between them. Here the CDR3 reads CAWSQDSNYAEQFF. The CDR3 bases that were read are TGTGCCTGGAGTCAGGACAGTAACTATGCT.

With regard to this clone: The gene names given are mouse names. CDR3 residues: CASRSDWEDQDTQYF. The DNA read from the CDR3 is TGTGCCAGCAGATCGGACTGGGAGGACCAAGAC. The V gene is TRBV19, the J gene TRBJ2-5; 8 nucleotides agree with TRBD2. The CDR3 extends 4 residues past the end of the read, so its final part is completed from the germline J gene. This CDR3 has 15 residues. CDR1 is FNHDT, CDR2 SITEND, per germline (reference sequence). V lost 5 bases to trimming and J lost 1 base; unmatched junction nucleotides: 6.

This clone came up a few times. Gene and germline names: mouse. Sequencing ends 4 residues short of the CDR3 end; the germline J gene provides the rest. The J gene is TRBJ2-4, the V gene TRBV1; 10 bases agree with TRBD1. Looked up from germline, CDR1 is NSQYPW and CDR2 is LRSPGD (reference sequence). The CDR3 consists of 14 residues. The CDR3: CTCSASGQGNTLYF. The sequenced CDR3 bases are TGCACCTGCAGTGCCTCGGGACAGGGGAAC.

Comment on this clone: The genes are named according to mouse. The sequenced part of the CDR3 DNA is TGCACCTGCAGTGCTGTGGGGGGCCATAGTCAAAAC. Translating it yields CTCSAVGGHSQN. The entire CDR3 protein reads CTCSAVGGHSQNTLYF. This chain links TRBV1 with TRBJ2-4; a weak D match, TRBD2 (7 bases). The CDR3 end falls 4 residues outside the read, so it is completed with the germline J gene. This CDR3 comprises 16 residues. V lost 3 bases to trimming and J lost 0 bases, with 13 bases between them. Germline CDR1 is NSQYPW and CDR2 is LRSPGD (reference sequence).

In its sample, this clone was seen a few times. These gene names are mouse names. Within the sample, other DNA sequences also encode this same CDR3. CDR3 in amino acids: CASSDDRGQNTLYF. Incomplete CDR3 DNA: TGTGCCAGCAGTGACGACAGGGGTCAAAAC. This rearrangement joins TRBV13-1 to TRBJ2-4; the match to TRBD1 covers 7 bases. The CDR3 end lies 4 residues beyond the end of the read and is filled in from the germline J gene. V shed 2 bases and J 1 base; nucleotides not matched to a gene: 1. The germline V gene encodes CDR1 NSHNY and CDR2 SYGAGN. This CDR3 is built from 14 residues.

As regards this clone: The genes are named according to mouse. The sequenced fragment ends 4 residues before the CDR3 boundary, so the rest is inferred from the germline J gene. Other DNA sequences in this sample translate to the same CDR3. The chain combines TRBV13-1 with TRBJ2-3, with 7 positions matching TRBD1. J lost 0 bases, V lost 5 bases, and 3 bases had no gene match. CDR3 length equals 14 residues. Germline V lookup: CDR1 NSHNY, CDR2 SYGAGN. The CDR3 sequence: CASRGTVSAETLYF. CDR3 DNA, as far as it was read: TGTGCCAGCAGGGGGACAGTTAGTGCAGAA.

As concerns this clone: Gene names denote mouse genes. The sequence runs out 4 residues before the end of the CDR3; the remainder is reconstructed from the germline J gene. V and J are TRBV19 and TRBJ2-7; 8 nucleotides line up with TRBD2. The CDR3 covers 14 residues. Germline CDR1 FNHDT, CDR2 SITEND (reference sequence). The CDR3 reads CASSIQTGGYEQYF. The part of the CDR3 DNA that was read is TGTGCCAGCAGTATACAAACTGGGGGTTAT.

In regard to this clone: The genes and germline here are from mouse. The read falls 4 residues short of the CDR3 end, and the missing part is taken from the germline J gene. The rearrangement links TRBV13-3 to TRBJ1-1; possibly TRBD1 for D (6 bases). The CDR3 covers 15 residues. Looked up from germline, CDR1 is NNHDY and CDR2 is SYVADS. V lost 5 bases and J lost 1, with 15 bases in between. This CDR3 is CASSLRGPGNTEVFF. The CDR3 DNA, read in part, is TGTGCCAGCAGCCTCAGGGGTCCGGGAAACACA.

This clone was recorded a few times. Gene names are mouse gene names. Read data end 4 residues before the CDR3 end; the end is taken from the germline J gene. Different DNA sequences within this sample yield the same CDR3. V gene TRBV1 combines with J gene TRBJ2-1, with D possibly being TRBD1 (6 bases). Germline V CDR1 and CDR2: NSQYPW, LRSPGD (reference sequence). CDR3 length: 13 residues. Trimming left V 3 bases short and J 5 bases short, with 8 bases between. The CDR3 sequence: CTCSAGTNAEQFF. The sequenced part of the CDR3 DNA is TGCACCTGCAGTGCCGGGACAAATGCT.

This clone occurred a few times. Genes and germline are mouse. The read gets to within 4 residues of the CDR3 end, and the germline J gene fills in the rest. This chain uses TRBV13-1 with TRBJ2-3; 9 positions match TRBD1. The germline gives CDR1 NSHNY, CDR2 SYGAGN. V lost 3 bases to trimming and J lost 4 bases; unmatched junction nucleotides: 3. This CDR3 is built from 14 residues. The covered CDR3 bases are TGTGCCAGCAGTGCCGGGACAGGGACAGAA. As protein: CASSAGTGTE. The entire CDR3 protein is CASSAGTGTETLYF.

About this clone: These gene names are mouse names. The read halts 4 residues ahead of the CDR3 end, with the missing end drawn from the germline J gene. The V gene is TRBV1, the J gene TRBJ1-1; D is undetermined. The CDR3 runs to 14 residues. Trimming cost V 1 base and J 1 base, with 7 bases left between them. Germline V CDR1 and CDR2: NSQYPW, LRSPGD (reference sequence). The DNA read from the CDR3 is TGCACCTGCAGTGCAGTGCAGAAAAACACA. Translation gives CTCSAVQKNT. The CDR3 in its entirety is CTCSAVQKNTEVFF.

This clone was picked up a small number of times. Any gene name here is a mouse gene name. The CDR3 goes on 4 residues after the read ends, and that part is filled in from the germline J gene. The sample carries other DNA sequences with the same CDR3. The chain has TRBV5 and TRBJ2-1; TRBD2 matches 11 bases. Per the germline V gene, CDR1 is LGHNA and CDR2 is YNLKQL (reference sequence). The trim removed 2 bases at V and 1 base at J, leaving 1 base unmatched. This CDR3 is 16 amino acids long. CDR3 protein: CASSQRTGGNYAEQFF. The CDR3 DNA, read in part, is TGTGCCAGCAGCCAAAGGACTGGGGGGAACTATGCT.

Worth noting for this clone: These gene names are mouse names. Read data end 4 residues before the CDR3 end; the end is taken from the germline J gene. This sample includes further DNA sequences coding for the same CDR3. V is TRBV31 and J is TRBJ2-5; a weak D match, TRBD2 (6 bases). The CDR3 extends over 14 amino acids. With 0 bases removed from V and 3 bases from J, the gap between germline ends came to 10 bases. Germline values: CDR1 GKSSPN, CDR2 SITVG. The CDR3 protein is CAWSLGGRQDTQYF. CDR3 DNA (partial): TGTGCCTGGAGTCTGGGGGGTCGGCAAGAC.